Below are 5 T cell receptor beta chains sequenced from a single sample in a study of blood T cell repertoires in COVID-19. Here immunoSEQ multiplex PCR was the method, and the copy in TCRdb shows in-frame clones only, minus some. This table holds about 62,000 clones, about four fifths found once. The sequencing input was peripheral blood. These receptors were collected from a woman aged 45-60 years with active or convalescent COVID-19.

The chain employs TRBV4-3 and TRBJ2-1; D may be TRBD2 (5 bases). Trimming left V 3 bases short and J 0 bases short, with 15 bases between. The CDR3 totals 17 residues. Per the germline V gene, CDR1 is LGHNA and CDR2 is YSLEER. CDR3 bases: TGCGCCAGCAGCCAGAGGGCAGCGGCAAGCTCCTACAATGAGCAGTTCTTC. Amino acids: CASSQRAAASSYNEQFF.

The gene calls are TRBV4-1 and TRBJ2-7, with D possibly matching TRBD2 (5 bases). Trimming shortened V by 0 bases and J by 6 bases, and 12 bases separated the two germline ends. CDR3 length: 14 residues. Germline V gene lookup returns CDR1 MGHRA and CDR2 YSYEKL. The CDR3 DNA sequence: TGCGCCAGCAGCCAAGATGATAGCGCCCCCGAGCAGTACTTC. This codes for CASSQDDSAPEQYF.

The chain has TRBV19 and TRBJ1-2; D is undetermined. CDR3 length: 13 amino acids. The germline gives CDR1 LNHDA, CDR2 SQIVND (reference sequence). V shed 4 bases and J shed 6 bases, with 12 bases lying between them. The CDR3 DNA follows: TGTGCCAGTAGTACACAGCCCCCCAATGGCTACACCTTC. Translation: CASSTQPPNGYTF.

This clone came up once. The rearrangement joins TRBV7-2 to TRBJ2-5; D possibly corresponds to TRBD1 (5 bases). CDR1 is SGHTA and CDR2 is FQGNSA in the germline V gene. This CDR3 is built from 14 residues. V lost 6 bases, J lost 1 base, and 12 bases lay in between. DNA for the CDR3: TGTGCCAGCAGTCCGGACAACGCCCAAGAGACCCAGTACTTC. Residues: CASSPDNAQETQYF.

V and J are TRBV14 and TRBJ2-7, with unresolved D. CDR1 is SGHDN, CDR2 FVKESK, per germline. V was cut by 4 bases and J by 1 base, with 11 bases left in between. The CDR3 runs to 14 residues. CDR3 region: CASSRSAASYEQYF. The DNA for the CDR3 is TGTGCCAGCAGCCGCTCGGCGGCATCCTACGAGCAGTACTTC.